This TCR beta chain is from a study of identical twins. This clonotype was detected many times. TCRdb passed the 5' RACE reads through MiXCR, listing each CDR3 protein once. The table lists some 560,000 distinct CDR3 sequences, around 9.6% of them singletons, with approximately 3% in the top ten. Germline V gives CDR1 MNHEY, CDR2 SMNVEV (reference sequence). The CDR3 extends over 17 amino acids. V dropped 6 bases and J dropped 1; count of bases not matched to a gene: 12. These data also featured in a second study, about yellow fever vaccine responses in identical twins.

The material sequenced was PBMCs. This sequence was found in a young woman in good health. The chain uses TRBV27 and TRBJ1-5; TRBD1 matches 7 bases. The CDR3 sequence is CASRGWVEGASNQPQHF. CDR3 in DNA: TGTGCCAGCAGGGGGTGGGTCGAGGGGGCAAGCAATCAGCCCCAGCATTTT.